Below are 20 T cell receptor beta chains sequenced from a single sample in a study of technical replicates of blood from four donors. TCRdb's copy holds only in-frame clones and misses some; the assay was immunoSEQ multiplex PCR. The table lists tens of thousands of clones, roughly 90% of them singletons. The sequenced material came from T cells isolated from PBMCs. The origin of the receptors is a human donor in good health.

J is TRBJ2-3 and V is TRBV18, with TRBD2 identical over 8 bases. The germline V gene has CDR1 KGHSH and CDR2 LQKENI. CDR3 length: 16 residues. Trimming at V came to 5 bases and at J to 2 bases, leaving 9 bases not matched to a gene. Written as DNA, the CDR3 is TGTGCCAGCTCAACCTTACTAGCGGCAAACACAGATACGCAGTATTTT. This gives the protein CASSTLLAANTDTQYF.

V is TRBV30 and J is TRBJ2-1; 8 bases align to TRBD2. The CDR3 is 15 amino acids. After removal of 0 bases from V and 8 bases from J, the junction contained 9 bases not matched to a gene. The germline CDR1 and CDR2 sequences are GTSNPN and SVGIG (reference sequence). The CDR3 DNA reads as TGTGCCTGGAGTGTAACCAGCGGGAGTTTGGATGAGCAGTTCTTC. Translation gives CAWSVTSGSLDEQFF. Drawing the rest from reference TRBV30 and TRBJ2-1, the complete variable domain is SQTIHQWPATLVQPVGSPLSLECTVEGTSNPNLYWYRQAAGRGLQLLFYSVGIGQISSEVPQNLSASRPQDRQFILSSKKLLLSDSGFYLCAWSVTSGSLDEQFFGPGTRLTVL.

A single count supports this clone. The CDR3 region is CASSLRTDTDTQYF. The CDR3 DNA reads as TGCGCCAGCAGCTTGAGGACAGACACAGATACGCAGTATTTT. The rearrangement joins TRBV5-1 to TRBJ2-3; maybe TRBD1 (6 bases). In germline, CDR1 is SGHRS, CDR2 YFSETQ. V lost 1 base and J lost 2, with 8 bases in between. CDR3 length equals 14 residues.

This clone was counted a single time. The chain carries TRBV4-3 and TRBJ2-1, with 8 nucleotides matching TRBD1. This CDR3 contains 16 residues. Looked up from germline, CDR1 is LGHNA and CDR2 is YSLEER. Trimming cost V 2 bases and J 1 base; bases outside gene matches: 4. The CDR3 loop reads CASSQLGQVSYNEQFF. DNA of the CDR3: TGCGCCAGCAGCCAACTGGGACAGGTTTCCTACAATGAGCAGTTCTTC.

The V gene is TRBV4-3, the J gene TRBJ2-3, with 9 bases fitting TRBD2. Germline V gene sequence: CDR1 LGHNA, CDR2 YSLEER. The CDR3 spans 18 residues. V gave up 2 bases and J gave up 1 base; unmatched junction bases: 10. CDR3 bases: TGCGCCAGCAGCCAAAGATATATGGCGGGAGGGCGCACAGATACGCAGTATTTT. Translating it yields CASSQRYMAGGRTDTQYF.

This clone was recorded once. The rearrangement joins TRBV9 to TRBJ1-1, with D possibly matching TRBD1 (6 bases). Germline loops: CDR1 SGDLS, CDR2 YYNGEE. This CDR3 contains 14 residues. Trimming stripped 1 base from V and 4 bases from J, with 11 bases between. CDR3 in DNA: TGTGCCAGCAGCGTACAGGGGCACAGCACTGAAGCTTTCTTT. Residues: CASSVQGHSTEAFF. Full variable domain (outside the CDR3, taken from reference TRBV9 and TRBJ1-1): DSGVTQTPKHLITATGQRVTLRCSPRSGDLSVYWYQQSLDQGLQFLIQYYNGEERAKGNILERFSAQQFPDLHSELNLSSLELGDSALYFCASSVQGHSTEAFFGQGTRLTVV.

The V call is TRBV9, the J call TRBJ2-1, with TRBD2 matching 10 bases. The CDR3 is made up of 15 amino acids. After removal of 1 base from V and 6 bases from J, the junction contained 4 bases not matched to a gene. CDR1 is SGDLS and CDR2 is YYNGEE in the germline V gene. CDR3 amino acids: CASSVSGTSVNEQFF. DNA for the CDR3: TGTGCCAGCAGCGTATCCGGGACTAGCGTCAATGAGCAGTTCTTC. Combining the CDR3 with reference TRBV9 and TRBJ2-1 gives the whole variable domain DSGVTQTPKHLITATGQRVTLRCSPRSGDLSVYWYQQSLDQGLQFLIQYYNGEERAKGNILERFSAQQFPDLHSELNLSSLELGDSALYFCASSVSGTSVNEQFFGPGTRLTVL.

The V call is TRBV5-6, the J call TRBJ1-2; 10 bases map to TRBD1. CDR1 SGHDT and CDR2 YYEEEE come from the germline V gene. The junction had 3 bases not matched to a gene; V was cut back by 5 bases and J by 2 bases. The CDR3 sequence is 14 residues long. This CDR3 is CASRRQGANYGYTF. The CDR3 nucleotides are TGTGCCAGCAGACGACAGGGGGCCAACTATGGCTACACCTTC.

The CDR3 protein is CASSIASGNGVNTEAFF. For the CDR3, the DNA is TGTGCCAGCAGTATTGCATCGGGAAACGGAGTGAACACTGAAGCTTTCTTT. J is TRBJ1-1 and V is TRBV6-4; no firm D call. The CDR3 contains 17 residues. Germline assignment: CDR1 MRHNA and CDR2 SNTAGT. Between the trimmed V and J ends, which lost 5 bases and 0 bases, there was a span of 19 bases.

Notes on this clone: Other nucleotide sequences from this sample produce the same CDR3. The CDR3 DNA follows: TGTGCCAGCAGCGTAGGAGGCGGGACCTACGAGCAGTACTTC. The encoded protein is CASSVGGGTYEQYF. The rearrangement links TRBV9 to TRBJ2-7; D is possibly TRBD2 (6 bases). Germline assignment: CDR1 SGDLS and CDR2 YYNGEE. The CDR3 sequence is 14 residues long. V lost 0 bases and J lost 2, with 9 bases in between.

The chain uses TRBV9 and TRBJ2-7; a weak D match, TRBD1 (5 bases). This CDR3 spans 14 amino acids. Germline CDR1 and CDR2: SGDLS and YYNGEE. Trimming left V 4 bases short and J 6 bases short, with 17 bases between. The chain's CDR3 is CASSPRQGSFEQYF. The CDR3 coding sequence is TGTGCCAGCAGCCCCCGCCAGGGATCTTTCGAGCAGTACTTC.

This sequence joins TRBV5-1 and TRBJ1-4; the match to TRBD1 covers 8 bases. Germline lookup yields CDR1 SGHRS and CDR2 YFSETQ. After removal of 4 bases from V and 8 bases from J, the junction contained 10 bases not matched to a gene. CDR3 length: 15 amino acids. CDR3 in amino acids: CASSPGQGREEKLFF. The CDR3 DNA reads TGCGCCAGCAGCCCTGGACAGGGAAGGGAGGAAAAACTGTTTTTT.

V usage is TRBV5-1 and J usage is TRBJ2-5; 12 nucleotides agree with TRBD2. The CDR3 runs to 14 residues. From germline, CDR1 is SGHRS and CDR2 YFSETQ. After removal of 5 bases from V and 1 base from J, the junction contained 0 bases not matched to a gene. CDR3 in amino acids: CASRTSGSQETQYF. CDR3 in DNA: TGCGCCAGCAGGACTAGCGGGAGCCAAGAGACCCAGTACTTC.

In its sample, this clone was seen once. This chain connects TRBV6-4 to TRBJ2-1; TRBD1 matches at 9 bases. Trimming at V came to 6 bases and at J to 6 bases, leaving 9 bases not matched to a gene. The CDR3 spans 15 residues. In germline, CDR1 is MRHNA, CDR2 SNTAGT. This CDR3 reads CASSHGTGSGNEQFF. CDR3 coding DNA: TGTGCCAGCAGCCACGGGACAGGGTCGGGCAATGAGCAGTTCTTC.

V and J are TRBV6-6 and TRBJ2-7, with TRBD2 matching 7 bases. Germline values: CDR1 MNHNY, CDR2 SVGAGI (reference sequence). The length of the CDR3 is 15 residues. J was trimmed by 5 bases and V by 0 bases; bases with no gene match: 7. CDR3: CASSYSTSRGDEQYF. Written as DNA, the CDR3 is TGTGCCAGCAGTTACTCGACGAGTCGGGGGGACGAGCAGTACTTC.

In nucleotides, the CDR3 is TGTGCCAGCAGTGAGTACAGGACCTCTGGAAACACCATATATTTT. Translated, it gives CASSEYRTSGNTIYF. This chain uses TRBV2 with TRBJ1-3; D perhaps matches TRBD1 (5 bases). CDR3 length: 15 amino acids. Germline assignment: CDR1 SNHLY and CDR2 FYNNEI. V lost 3 bases and J lost 0, with 9 bases in between.

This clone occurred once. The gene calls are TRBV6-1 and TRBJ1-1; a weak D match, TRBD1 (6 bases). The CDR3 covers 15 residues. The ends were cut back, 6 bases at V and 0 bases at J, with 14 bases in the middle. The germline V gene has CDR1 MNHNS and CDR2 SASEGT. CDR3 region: CASRGTGFMNTEAFF. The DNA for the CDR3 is TGTGCCAGCAGAGGTACAGGGTTCATGAACACTGAAGCTTTCTTT.

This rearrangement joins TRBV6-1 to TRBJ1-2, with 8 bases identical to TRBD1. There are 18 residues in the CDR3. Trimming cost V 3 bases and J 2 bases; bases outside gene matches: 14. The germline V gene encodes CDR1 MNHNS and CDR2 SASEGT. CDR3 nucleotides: TGTGCCAGCAGTGAGACTCCAGGGGGCGGAGTCCGAAACTATGGCTACACCTTC. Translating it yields CASSETPGGGVRNYGYTF.

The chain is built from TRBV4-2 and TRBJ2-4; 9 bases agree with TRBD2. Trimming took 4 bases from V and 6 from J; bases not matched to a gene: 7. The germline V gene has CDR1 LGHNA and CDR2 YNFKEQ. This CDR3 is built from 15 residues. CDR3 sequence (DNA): TGTGCCAGCAGCCCCAATAGCGGGAGCTCAAACATTCAGTACTTC. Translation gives CASSPNSGSSNIQYF.

The CDR3 DNA sequence: TGTGCCAGCAGGGCGAGGAGTACTGAAGCTTTCTTT. This encodes CASRARSTEAFF. The V call is TRBV2, the J call TRBJ1-1; D is unclear. Germline V CDR1 and CDR2: SNHLY, FYNNEI. The V end lost 6 bases, the J end lost 5 bases, and 10 bases lay between the germline ends. This CDR3 spans 12 amino acids.